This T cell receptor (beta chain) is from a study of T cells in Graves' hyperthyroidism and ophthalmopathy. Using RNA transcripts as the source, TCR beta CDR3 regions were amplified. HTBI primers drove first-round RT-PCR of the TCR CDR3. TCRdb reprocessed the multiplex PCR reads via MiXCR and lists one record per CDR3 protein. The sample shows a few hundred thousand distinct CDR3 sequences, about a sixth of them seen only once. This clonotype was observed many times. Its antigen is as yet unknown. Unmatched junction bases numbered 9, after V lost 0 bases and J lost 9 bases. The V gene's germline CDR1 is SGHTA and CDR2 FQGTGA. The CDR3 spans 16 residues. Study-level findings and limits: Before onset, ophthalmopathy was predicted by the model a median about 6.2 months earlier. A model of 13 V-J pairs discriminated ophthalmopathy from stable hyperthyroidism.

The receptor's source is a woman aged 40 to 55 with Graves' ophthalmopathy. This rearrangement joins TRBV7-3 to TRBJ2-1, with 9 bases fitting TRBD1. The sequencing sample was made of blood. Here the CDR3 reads CASSLTRDRAGGEQFF. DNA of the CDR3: TGTGCCAGCAGCTTAACGAGGGACAGGGCAGGGGGTGAGCAGTTCTTC. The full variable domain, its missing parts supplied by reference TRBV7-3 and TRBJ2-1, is GAGVSQTPSNKVTEKGKYVELRCDPISGHTALYWYRQSLGQGPEFLIYFQGTGAADDSGLPNDRFFAVRPEGSVSTLKIQRTERGDSAVYLCASSLTRDRAGGEQFFGPGTRLTVL.